Detailed here is one T cell receptor (beta chain). This sample is part of a study of blood T cell repertoires in COVID-19. On the study more broadly: Both acute and convalescent COVID-19 samples were obtained from the United States, Italy and Spain. The cDNA or gDNA used as material had been derived from T cells, B-cell-depleted T cells, or PBMCs.

This table comes from immunoSEQ multiplex PCR, and its TCRdb copy is limited to in-frame clones, with some not included. The data show 110,000 to 150,000 clones, around 91% seen once. The TCR was taken from a woman aged 60-75 years with active COVID-19. Specimen: peripheral blood.

The CDR3 loop reads CASNNPPGGSYEQYF. The CDR3 DNA sequence: TGTGCCAGCAATAACCCCCCAGGGGGTAGCTACGAGCAGTACTTC. V is TRBV7-9 and J is TRBJ2-7, with 7 bases matching TRBD1. V lost 7 bases, J lost 3 bases, and 12 bases stayed unmatched. The CDR3 extends over 15 amino acids. CDR1 and CDR2 (germline): SEHNR, FQNEAQ (reference sequence).